Following are 30 T cell receptor beta chains from one sample sequenced in a study of blood T cell repertoires in COVID-19. Method: immunoSEQ multiplex PCR; TCRdb's copy keeps in-frame clones and lacks some. The sample lists under 300,000 clones; around 86% were seen once. The sample taken for sequencing was peripheral blood. These receptors all stem from a woman aged 60 to 75 with active or convalescent COVID-19.

The V gene is TRBV6-5, the J gene TRBJ1-2, with 9 nucleotides matching TRBD1. The junction had 7 bases not matched to a gene; V was cut back by 6 bases and J by 5 bases. The V gene's germline CDR1 is MNHEY and CDR2 SVGAGI. The CDR3 runs 14 residues. In nucleotides, the CDR3 is TGTGCCAGCAGAAAACAGGGGGCGGATTATGGCTACACCTTC. Translated: CASRKQGADYGYTF.

The chain has TRBV2 and TRBJ1-5; no firm D call. This CDR3 has 13 amino acids. The V gene's germline CDR1 is SNHLY and CDR2 FYNNEI. Trimming cost V 8 bases and J 5 bases, with 13 bases left between them. Here the CDR3 reads CASADRIYQPQHF. Written as DNA, the CDR3 is TGTGCCAGCGCGGATAGGATCTATCAGCCCCAGCATTTT.

This sequence joins TRBV7-2 and TRBJ1-4; D not resolved. Germline CDR1 and CDR2: SGHTA and FQGNSA. The length of the CDR3 is 13 residues. V lost 1 base and J 7 bases, leaving 7 bases between the germline ends. CDR3 protein: CASSLGGIEKLFF. CDR3 bases: TGTGCCAGCAGCTTAGGAGGTATTGAAAAACTGTTTTTT. Full variable domain (remainder filled in from reference TRBV7-2 and TRBJ1-4): GAGVSQSPSNKVTEKGKDVELRCDPISGHTALYWYRQSLGQGLEFLIYFQGNSAPDKSGLPSDRFSAERTGGSVSTLTIQRTQQEDSAVYLCASSLGGIEKLFFGSGTQLSVL.

This clone was found a few times. V usage is TRBV27 and J usage is TRBJ1-1; 9 positions agree with TRBD1. The germline V gene encodes CDR1 MNHEY and CDR2 SMNVEV (reference sequence). Trimming removed 5 bases from V and 7 bases from J; junction bases left unmatched: 11. The CDR3 consists of 15 residues. CDR3 bases: TGTGCCAGCAGTCCCTACGGACAGGGGACGATTGAAGCTTTCTTT. It codes for CASSPYGQGTIEAFF.

The rearrangement links TRBV15 to TRBJ1-1; D may be TRBD1 (5 bases). The germline V gene has CDR1 LNHNV and CDR2 YYDKDF (reference sequence). Trimming pared 4 bases from V and 1 base from J, leaving 10 bases between. The CDR3 spans 14 residues. The CDR3 spells CATSTRQKNTEAFF. CDR3 nucleotide sequence: TGTGCCACCAGCACCAGACAGAAGAACACTGAAGCTTTCTTT.

This clone was seen once. This chain joins TRBV5-8 and TRBJ1-5; 9 positions agree with TRBD1. Germline V gene sequence: CDR1 SGHTS, CDR2 YDEGEE. J gave up 6 bases and V 3 bases, and 7 bases lay outside the gene matches. There are 15 residues in the CDR3. The CDR3 is CASSSPGTGIQPQHF. DNA for the CDR3: TGTGCCAGCAGCTCACCCGGGACAGGGATTCAGCCCCAGCATTTT.

Remarks on this clone: Other nucleotide sequences from this sample produce the same CDR3. The gene calls are TRBV9 and TRBJ2-5; TRBD1 is a possible D gene (7 bases). Germline CDR1 reads SGDLS; CDR2 reads YYNGEE. The CDR3 runs 15 residues. Between the trimmed V and J ends, which lost 0 bases and 5 bases, there was a span of 14 bases. The CDR3 loop reads CASSVGPSGGETQYF. The CDR3 DNA is TGTGCCAGCAGCGTAGGTCCCTCAGGGGGGGAGACCCAGTACTTC. The entire variable domain, with the rest obtained from reference TRBV9 and TRBJ2-5, is as follows: DSGVTQTPKHLITATGQRVTLRCSPRSGDLSVYWYQQSLDQGLQFLIQYYNGEERAKGNILERFSAQQFPDLHSELNLSSLELGDSALYFCASSVGPSGGETQYFGPGTRLLVL.

This clone was seen a handful of times. The J gene is TRBJ1-2, the V gene TRBV6-5, with 11 positions matching TRBD1. The CDR3 is made up of 15 amino acids. Trimming took 6 bases from V and 5 from J; bases not matched to a gene: 8. Germline assignment: CDR1 MNHEY and CDR2 SVGAGI. In DNA form, the CDR3 reads TGTGCCAGCAGGGGGTTGGACAGGGGGCAGTATGGCTACACCTTC. Translating it yields CASRGLDRGQYGYTF.

The chain joins TRBV6-5 to TRBJ2-1; no clear D gene. CDR3 size: 11 residues. V dropped 4 bases and J dropped 8 bases, with 6 bases sitting between them. Germline values: CDR1 MNHEY, CDR2 SVGAGI. Written as DNA, the CDR3 is TGTGCCAGCAGTTCTTATCATGAGCAGTTCTTC. Residues: CASSSYHEQFF.

The chain has TRBV6-5 and TRBJ1-3, with TRBD1 as a possible D gene (6 bases). The germline CDR1 and CDR2 sequences are MNHEY and SVGAGI. The CDR3 totals 15 residues. V lost 6 bases, J lost 0 bases, and 12 bases lay in between. The CDR3 DNA reads TGTGCCAGCAGAAAAGGGGGTTTCTCTGGAAACACCATATATTTT. Its translation: CASRKGGFSGNTIYF.

The rearrangement joins TRBV30 to TRBJ1-6, with D tentatively TRBD1 (6 bases). Deletions cut 0 bases from V and 8 bases from J, with 14 bases between. The germline V gene has CDR1 GTSNPN and CDR2 SVGIG (reference sequence). CDR3 length equals 15 residues. CDR3 nucleotide sequence: TGTGCCTGGAGTGTACTCTCACAGGGAGATTCACCCCTCCACTTT. Residues: CAWSVLSQGDSPLHF.

CDR3 loop: CASSPTTGVGGYTF. The CDR3, as DNA: TGCGCCAGCAGCCCAACGACAGGGGTTGGTGGCTACACCTTC. The rearrangement uses TRBV5-1 and TRBJ1-2; 8 bases line up with TRBD1. The CDR3 is made up of 14 amino acids. Germline V gene data show CDR1 as SGHRS and CDR2 as YFSETQ. V lost 4 bases to trimming and J lost 7 bases; unmatched junction nucleotides: 9. The whole variable domain, remainder taken from reference TRBV5-1 and TRBJ1-2, is KAGVTQTPRYLIKTRGQQVTLSCSPISGHRSVSWYQQTPGQGLQFLFEYFSETQRNKGNFPGRFSGRQFSNSRSEMNVSTLELGDSALYLCASSPTTGVGGYTFGSGTRLTVV.

The gene calls are TRBV7-6 and TRBJ1-5; tentative D call: TRBD1 (5 bases). In germline, CDR1 is SGHVS, CDR2 FNYEAQ. The CDR3 length is 16 residues. V lost 1 base and J 0 bases, leaving 10 bases between the germline ends. The CDR3 coding sequence is TGTGCCAGCAGCTTAGTATTTCAGGGTAGCAATCAGCCCCAGCATTTT. This codes for CASSLVFQGSNQPQHF.

The rearrangement joins TRBV6-6 to TRBJ2-7, with TRBD1 identical over 9 bases. The J segment lost 4 bases and the V segment lost 5 bases, leaving 9 bases of the junction unmatched. The germline CDR1 and CDR2 sequences are MNHNY and SVGAGI (reference sequence). The CDR3 loop spans 15 amino acids. The CDR3, as DNA: TGTGCCAGCAGTGGGGCCGGGACAGGGAGGTACGAGCAGTACTTC. It encodes CASSGAGTGRYEQYF.

CDR3 DNA: TGTGCCAGCCGGACTGGGACAGTAGCTGGCTACACCTTC. This sequence encodes CASRTGTVAGYTF. The gene calls are TRBV27 and TRBJ1-2; 7 bases fit TRBD1. The CDR3 runs to 13 residues. Germline V gene lookup returns CDR1 MNHEY and CDR2 SMNVEV (reference sequence). J gave up 7 bases and V 8 bases, and 10 bases lay outside the gene matches.

The rearrangement links TRBV20-1 to TRBJ2-1; D is unclear. Deletions cut 0 bases from V and 12 bases from J, with 9 bases between. This CDR3 comprises 11 residues. From germline, CDR1 is DFQATT and CDR2 SNEGSKA (reference sequence). CDR3 bases: TGCAGTGCTAGAGATGATAGTCGGCAGTTCTTC. It is translated as CSARDDSRQFF.

The V gene is TRBV6-5, the J gene TRBJ1-3, with D unclear. There are 13 residues in the CDR3. CDR1 MNHEY and CDR2 SVGAGI come from the germline V gene. V dropped 8 bases and J dropped 0 bases, with 8 bases sitting between them. This chain's CDR3 is CASDPGSGNTIYF. The CDR3 bases are TGTGCCAGCGACCCAGGCTCTGGAAACACCATATATTTT.

The chain joins TRBV18 to TRBJ2-3; D might be TRBD2 (5 bases). There are 14 residues in the CDR3. Trimming removed 4 bases at V and 6 bases at J, with 14 bases between. Germline V CDR1 and CDR2: KGHSH, LQKENI. CDR3 protein: CASSQSEGVDTQYF. CDR3 DNA sequence: TGTGCCAGCTCACAATCAGAGGGAGTTGATACGCAGTATTTT.

The chain has TRBV27 and TRBJ1-2, with 7 bases lining up with TRBD1. Unmatched junction bases numbered 2, after V lost 5 bases and J lost 2 bases. CDR3 length: 13 amino acids. Germline V gene sequence: CDR1 MNHEY, CDR2 SMNVEV (reference sequence). Here the CDR3 reads CASSKGQNYGYTF. CDR3 DNA: TGTGCCAGCAGTAAGGGACAGAACTATGGCTACACCTTC.

The rearrangement uses TRBV6-5 and TRBJ1-2, with D perhaps TRBD1 (5 bases). There are 12 residues in the CDR3. V lost 5 bases to trimming and J lost 8 bases, with 12 bases between them. Germline V gives CDR1 MNHEY, CDR2 SVGAGI. CDR3 in amino acids: CASSPQGGGYTF. DNA of the CDR3: TGTGCCAGCAGTCCCCAGGGTGGCGGCTACACCTTC.

Ten or more counts support this clone. V gene TRBV29-1 combines with J gene TRBJ2-2, with 8 bases lining up with TRBD1. Germline assignment: CDR1 SQVTM and CDR2 ANQGSEA. The junction had 7 bases not matched to a gene; V was cut back by 7 bases and J by 6 bases. The CDR3 covers 13 residues. The chain's CDR3 is CSATGDTAGELFF. CDR3 bases: TGCAGCGCGACAGGGGACACGGCCGGGGAGCTGTTTTTT.

For the CDR3, the DNA is TGTGCCAGCAGTTACTCGACACAGGGGGCCTCCAATGAGCAGTTCTTC. It encodes CASSYSTQGASNEQFF. This chain joins TRBV6-5 and TRBJ2-1; 9 bases are a match to TRBD1. This CDR3 is built from 16 residues. Germline CDR1 and CDR2: MNHEY and SVGAGI. V shed 0 bases and J 6 bases; nucleotides not matched to a gene: 6.

The chain recombines TRBV18 with TRBJ2-6; 7 nucleotides line up with TRBD1. Per germline, CDR1 KGHSH and CDR2 LQKENI. With 3 bases clipped from V and 0 bases from J, the junction kept 8 bases outside the gene matches. The CDR3 is made up of 18 amino acids. Written as DNA, the CDR3 is TGTGCCAGCTCACCTAAACAGGGGACAAACTCTGGGGCCAACGTCCTGACTTTC. Amino acid sequence: CASSPKQGTNSGANVLTF.

The J gene is TRBJ1-1, the V gene TRBV19, with 8 bases lining up with TRBD1. Looked up from germline, CDR1 is LNHDA and CDR2 is SQIVND (reference sequence). CDR3 length: 17 amino acids. The J segment lost 4 bases and the V segment lost 1 base, leaving 11 bases of the junction unmatched. The CDR3 sequence is CASSIGTGWTAGTEAFF. The CDR3 nucleotides are TGTGCCAGTAGTATAGGGACAGGGTGGACGGCGGGCACTGAAGCTTTCTTT.

CDR3 amino acids: CASSPGTGSQPQHF. The CDR3 DNA sequence: TGTGCCAGCAGCCCAGGGACAGGGAGTCAGCCCCAGCATTTT. The chain is built from TRBV7-9 and TRBJ1-5; 9 bases map to TRBD1. CDR3 length equals 14 residues. Germline CDR1 and CDR2: SEHNR and FQNEAQ (reference sequence). The V and J ends lost 5 bases and 6 bases, in that order; junction bases with no gene match: 5.

This clone was observed once. The chain uses TRBV5-4 and TRBJ1-2, with D possibly being TRBD1 (5 bases). V dropped 4 bases and J dropped 3 bases, with 16 bases sitting between them. The CDR3 is made up of 15 amino acids. Per germline, CDR1 SGHNT and CDR2 YYREEE (reference sequence). In nucleotides, the CDR3 is TGTGCCAGCAGCAAACCGGGGCCGGGGGACTATGGCTACACCTTC. As protein: CASSKPGPGDYGYTF.

V gene TRBV30 combines with J gene TRBJ2-1; tentative D call: TRBD2 (6 bases). Trimming left V 7 bases short and J 1 base short, with 11 bases between. Germline V lookup: CDR1 GTSNPN, CDR2 SVGIG (reference sequence). This CDR3 has 13 residues. The CDR3 loop reads CAFSGNSYNEQFF. CDR3 bases: TGTGCCTTTAGCGGAAATTCCTACAATGAGCAGTTCTTC.

CDR3 amino acids: CASSTRHSNTGELFF. The CDR3 DNA reads TGTGCCAGCAGCACCAGACACTCGAACACCGGGGAGCTGTTTTTT. The chain has TRBV9 and TRBJ2-2; no clear D gene. This CDR3 spans 15 amino acids. Trimming shortened V by 4 bases and J by 0 bases, and 10 bases separated the two germline ends. Germline assignment: CDR1 SGDLS and CDR2 YYNGEE.

The chain carries TRBV30 and TRBJ1-1, with a tentative D call TRBD1 (5 bases). Germline V lookup: CDR1 GTSNPN, CDR2 SVGIG (reference sequence). V lost 4 bases, J lost 6 bases, and 12 bases lay in between. The CDR3 runs 12 residues. The CDR3 protein is CAWIDRNAEAFF. In nucleotides, the CDR3 is TGTGCCTGGATTGACAGAAACGCTGAAGCTTTCTTT. The full variable domain, its missing parts supplied by reference TRBV30 and TRBJ1-1, is SQTIHQWPATLVQPVGSPLSLECTVEGTSNPNLYWYRQAAGRGLQLLFYSVGIGQISSEVPQNLSASRPQDRQFILSSKKLLLSDSGFYLCAWIDRNAEAFFGQGTRLTVV.

This clone appeared once. In DNA form, the CDR3 reads TGTGCCAGCAGCCTCACGACAGCAAAGAACACTGAAGCTTTCTTT. Amino acid sequence: CASSLTTAKNTEAFF. This chain links TRBV7-2 with TRBJ1-1, with D tentatively TRBD1 (5 bases). The CDR3 is 15 residues long. Trimming cost V 5 bases and J 1 base, with 14 bases left between them. Germline V gives CDR1 SGHTA, CDR2 FQGNSA.